The 21 T cell receptor beta chains presented below share a single source sample, sequenced in a study of cytomegalovirus exposure and HLA in healthy donors. PCR employed 60 Vbeta and 13 Jbeta primers. Sequencing used immunoSEQ multiplex PCR; TCRdb keeps in-frame clones, though not all of them. The sample includes 140,000 to 150,000 clones, about 72% of them seen just once. Sequences were obtained from PBMCs. The receptors shown here come from a man aged 35 to 55 in good health and CMV-seronegative.

The chain has TRBV6-1 and TRBJ1-5; D not certain. The length of the CDR3 is 13 residues. V was shortened by 6 bases and J by 3 bases, with 9 bases between the two germline ends. Germline CDR1 reads MNHNS; CDR2 reads SASEGT. In nucleotides, the CDR3 is TGTGCCAGCAGGATCGGTGACAATCAGCCCCAGCATTTT. This gives the protein CASRIGDNQPQHF.

The V and J genes are TRBV19 and TRBJ2-2; 12 bases align to TRBD1. This CDR3 is 17 amino acids long. J lost 4 bases, V lost 5 bases, and 8 bases had no gene match. Looked up from germline, CDR1 is LNHDA and CDR2 is SQIVND (reference sequence). CDR3 in DNA: TGTGCCAGTAGTCCCAACACGGGACAGGGGGCCACCGGGGAGCTGTTTTTT. The encoded protein is CASSPNTGQGATGELFF. Looking up the rest from reference TRBV19 and TRBJ2-2 gives the full variable domain: DGGITQSPKYLFRKEGQNVTLSCEQNLNHDAMYWYRQDPGQGLRLIYYSQIVNDFQKGDIAEGYSVSREKKESFPLTVTSAQKNPTAFYLCASSPNTGQGATGELFFGEGSRLTVL.

V gene TRBV5-8 combines with J gene TRBJ2-6; 9 bases agree with TRBD1. The CDR3 runs 18 residues. Germline V lookup: CDR1 SGHTS, CDR2 YDEGEE. With 1 base clipped from V and 1 base from J, the junction kept 6 bases outside the gene matches. CDR3 amino acids: CASSLWGQGGSGANVLTF. CDR3 coding DNA: TGTGCCAGCAGCTTGTGGGGACAGGGTGGATCTGGGGCCAACGTCCTGACTTTC.

This rearrangement joins TRBV28 to TRBJ1-5; D is unresolved. Germline V CDR1 and CDR2: MDHEN, SYDVKM. V gave up 1 base and J gave up 0 bases, with 10 bases separating them. CDR3 size: 16 residues. Written as DNA, the CDR3 is TGTGCCAGCAGTTTATCCCGAGGGAATAGCAATCAGCCCCAGCATTTT. Amino acids: CASSLSRGNSNQPQHF.

This chain uses TRBV19 with TRBJ2-3, with D possibly TRBD1 on 5 matching bases. This CDR3 contains 14 residues. Germline CDR1 reads LNHDA; CDR2 reads SQIVND (reference sequence). The V end lost 9 bases, the J end lost 3 bases, and 16 bases lay between the germline ends. The CDR3 DNA follows: TGTGCCAGCTCCCCCCTCAGGGCTACAGATACGCAGTATTTT. This sequence encodes CASSPLRATDTQYF.

There are a few counts of this clone. The chain uses TRBV6-6 and TRBJ1-5, with D hard to call. This CDR3 contains 16 residues. The germline gives CDR1 MNHNY, CDR2 SVGAGI (reference sequence). Between the trimmed V and J ends, which lost 0 bases and 2 bases, there was a span of 11 bases. CDR3 region: CASSYSIGSGNQPQHF. CDR3 sequence (DNA): TGTGCCAGCAGTTACTCGATCGGGTCCGGCAATCAGCCCCAGCATTTT.

As to this clone: A read error may account for a junction end that differs from germline. This rearrangement joins TRBV28 to TRBJ2-7, with D possibly TRBD1 on 5 matching bases. The CDR3 loop spans 11 amino acids. Germline V gene lookup returns CDR1 MDHEN and CDR2 SYDVKM. CDR3 in amino acids: CASRPSGIYSF. In nucleotides, the CDR3 is TGTGCCAGCAGACCCTCAGGGATTTATTCGTTC.

The chain joins TRBV15 to TRBJ2-4; tentatively, D is TRBD2 (5 bases). The CDR3 spans 18 residues. Per the germline V gene, CDR1 is LNHNV and CDR2 is YYDKDF (reference sequence). The V end lost 0 bases, the J end lost 2 bases, and 17 bases lay between the germline ends. Here the CDR3 reads CATSRDLSGHATKNIQYF. The CDR3 DNA sequence: TGTGCCACCAGCAGAGATCTAAGCGGCCATGCGACCAAAAACATTCAGTACTTC.

V usage is TRBV10-1 and J usage is TRBJ2-2; D is possibly TRBD2 (6 bases). Germline CDR1 is WNHNN and CDR2 is SYGVQD (reference sequence). The CDR3 is 16 residues long. V was pared by 0 bases and J by 4 bases, with 12 bases between. The CDR3 DNA sequence: TGCGCCAGCAGTGAGTCAAGCGGGCCGGGCACCGGGGAGCTGTTTTTT. This encodes CASSESSGPGTGELFF.

The genes are TRBV6-5 and TRBJ2-6; D is possibly TRBD1 (5 bases). The CDR3 sequence is 16 residues long. CDR1 and CDR2 (germline): MNHEY, SVGAGI. The V end was cut by 0 bases, the J end by 1 base, with 7 bases between. CDR3 loop: CASSYSPGSGANVLTF. CDR3 in DNA: TGTGCCAGCAGTTACTCGCCAGGGTCTGGGGCCAACGTCCTGACTTTC.

The chain is built from TRBV5-6 and TRBJ2-1; 10 bases are a match to TRBD1. This CDR3 is built from 16 residues. In germline, CDR1 is SGHDT, CDR2 YYEEEE. V gave up 3 bases and J gave up 7 bases; unmatched junction bases: 10. CDR3 DNA: TGTGCCAGCAGCTCCCACGACAGGGGGCTCGGGAATGAGCAGTTCTTC. The encoded protein is CASSSHDRGLGNEQFF.

The table lists this clone with a count of one. This chain uses TRBV30 with TRBJ2-7; TRBD2 matches at 9 bases. Germline CDR1 reads GTSNPN; CDR2 reads SVGIG (reference sequence). V lost 1 base to trimming and J lost 8 bases; unmatched junction nucleotides: 9. CDR3 length: 14 residues. The CDR3 bases are TGTGCCTGGAGTGGGGTTAGCGGGAGAGGGCAGCAGTACTTC. Residues: CAWSGVSGRGQQYF. Based on the CDR3 plus reference TRBV30 and TRBJ2-7, the full variable domain is SQTIHQWPATLVQPVGSPLSLECTVEGTSNPNLYWYRQAAGRGLQLLFYSVGIGQISSEVPQNLSASRPQDRQFILSSKKLLLSDSGFYLCAWSGVSGRGQQYFGPGTRLTVT.

The chain employs TRBV11-1 and TRBJ2-3; 13 bases line up with TRBD2. Per germline, CDR1 SGHAT and CDR2 FQDESV (reference sequence). The CDR3 covers 16 residues. Trimming took 6 bases from V and 4 from J; bases not matched to a gene: 7. The CDR3 protein is CASRLTSGGASDTQYF. CDR3 nucleotide sequence: TGTGCCAGCAGACTCACTAGCGGGGGGGCCTCAGATACGCAGTATTTT. Together with reference TRBV11-1 and TRBJ2-3, the CDR3 gives the full variable domain: EAEVAQSPRYKITEKSQAVAFWCDPISGHATLYWYRQILGQGPELLVQFQDESVVDDSQLPKDRFSAERLKGVDSTLKIQPAELGDSAMYLCASRLTSGGASDTQYFGPGTRLTVL.

CDR3 protein: CASRDRVGYGYTF. Written as DNA, the CDR3 is TGTGCCAGCAGGGACAGGGTTGGCTATGGCTACACCTTC. V is TRBV2 and J is TRBJ1-2; TRBD1 matches 8 bases. Germline trimming cut 6 bases from V and 4 bases from J; bases unmatched to any gene: 4. The V gene's germline CDR1 is SNHLY and CDR2 FYNNEI. The CDR3 spans 13 residues.

The chain links TRBV6-6 to TRBJ2-1, with 12 nucleotides matching TRBD2. CDR1 is MNHNY, CDR2 SVGAGI, per germline (reference sequence). The length of the CDR3 is 14 residues. Losses at the gene ends were 7 bases for V and 6 bases for J; bases not matched to a gene: 4. The chain's CDR3 is CASMTSGSLNEQFF. CDR3 coding DNA: TGTGCCAGCATGACTAGCGGGAGCCTCAATGAGCAGTTCTTC.

This sequence joins TRBV15 and TRBJ1-6, with D perhaps TRBD1 (5 bases). Trimming left V 5 bases short and J 2 bases short, with 22 bases between. The CDR3 covers 19 residues. The V gene's germline CDR1 is LNHNV and CDR2 YYDKDF (reference sequence). CDR3 DNA sequence: TGTGCCACCAGCTCCCCCGGGTGGGAACAGACAGCCTATAATTCACCCCTCCACTTT. Amino acids: CATSSPGWEQTAYNSPLHF.

V usage is TRBV9 and J usage is TRBJ2-7, with TRBD2 identical over 9 bases. Germline V gene lookup returns CDR1 SGDLS and CDR2 YYNGEE. This CDR3 is built from 14 residues. Unmatched junction bases numbered 6, after V lost 3 bases and J lost 5 bases. DNA of the CDR3: TGTGCCAGCAGCGCCGGGACTAGCAACCACGAGCAGTACTTC. Protein sequence: CASSAGTSNHEQYF.

In DNA, the CDR3 is TGCGCCAGCAGCCCGGGGACAGTTGGGGCTTTCTTT. This gives the protein CASSPGTVGAFF. The chain carries TRBV4-1 and TRBJ1-1; 7 nucleotides agree with TRBD1. J lost 11 bases, V lost 4 bases, and 7 bases had no gene match. The length of the CDR3 is 12 residues. Germline V gives CDR1 MGHRA, CDR2 YSYEKL.

The chain employs TRBV15 and TRBJ1-1; D unresolved. CDR3 length: 13 amino acids. V dropped 2 bases and J dropped 3 bases, with 7 bases sitting between them. Germline V gives CDR1 LNHNV, CDR2 YYDKDF (reference sequence). This CDR3 is CATSRLRDTEAFF. The DNA of the CDR3 is TGTGCCACCAGCAGACTCCGGGACACTGAAGCTTTCTTT. The variable domain in full, with the rest retrieved from reference TRBV15 and TRBJ1-1, is DAMVIQNPRYQVTQFGKPVTLSCSQTLNHNVMYWYQQKSSQAPKLLFHYYDKDFNNEADTPDNFQSRRPNTSFCFLDIRSPGLGDTAMYLCATSRLRDTEAFFGQGTRLTVV.

The chain carries TRBV13 and TRBJ2-5; TRBD1 agrees at 9 bases. The germline V gene has CDR1 PRHDT and CDR2 FYEKMQ (reference sequence). With V trimmed by 5 bases and J by 4 bases, 5 bases remained unmatched. This CDR3 contains 14 residues. The CDR3 DNA sequence: TGTGCCAGCAGCAGGACAGGGGTTTTAGAGACCCAGTACTTC. This gives the protein CASSRTGVLETQYF. The full variable domain, completed using reference TRBV13 and TRBJ2-5, is AAGVIQSPRHLIKEKRETATLKCYPIPRHDTVYWYQQGPGQDPQFLISFYEKMQSDKGSIPDRFSAQQFSDYHSELNMSSLELGDSALYFCASSRTGVLETQYFGPGTRLLVL.

The chain has TRBV5-6 and TRBJ1-5; tentatively, D is TRBD1 (6 bases). This CDR3 is 14 amino acids long. Trimming took 4 bases from V and 2 from J, leaving 10 bases between them. Germline V gene data show CDR1 as SGHDT and CDR2 as YYEEEE. The CDR3 protein is CASSRRTGNQPQHF. DNA for the CDR3: TGTGCCAGCAGCCGTCGGACAGGCAATCAGCCCCAGCATTTT.